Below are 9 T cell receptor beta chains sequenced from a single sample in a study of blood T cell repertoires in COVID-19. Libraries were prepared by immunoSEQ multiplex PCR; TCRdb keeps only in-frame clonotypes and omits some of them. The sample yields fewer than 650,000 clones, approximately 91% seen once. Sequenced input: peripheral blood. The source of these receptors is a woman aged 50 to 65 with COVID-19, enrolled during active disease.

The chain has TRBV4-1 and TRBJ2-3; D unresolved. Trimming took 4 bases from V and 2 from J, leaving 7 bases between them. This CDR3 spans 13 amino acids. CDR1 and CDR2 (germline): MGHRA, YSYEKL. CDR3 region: CASSLATTDTQYF. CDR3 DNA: TGCGCCAGCAGCCTAGCAACCACAGATACGCAGTATTTT.

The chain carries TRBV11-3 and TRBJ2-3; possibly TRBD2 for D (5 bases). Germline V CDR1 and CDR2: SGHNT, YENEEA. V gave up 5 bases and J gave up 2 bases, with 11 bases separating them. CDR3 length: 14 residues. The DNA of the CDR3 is TGTGCCAGCAGCCCAGGACTTTTCACAGATACGCAGTATTTT. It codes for CASSPGLFTDTQYF.

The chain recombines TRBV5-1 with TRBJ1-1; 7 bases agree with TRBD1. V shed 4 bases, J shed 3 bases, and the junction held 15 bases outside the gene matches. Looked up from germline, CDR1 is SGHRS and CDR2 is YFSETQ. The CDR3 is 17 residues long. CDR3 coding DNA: TGCGCCAGCAGCCTGACTCCAGGGGGGAGACAGGACACTGAAGCTTTCTTT. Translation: CASSLTPGGRQDTEAFF.

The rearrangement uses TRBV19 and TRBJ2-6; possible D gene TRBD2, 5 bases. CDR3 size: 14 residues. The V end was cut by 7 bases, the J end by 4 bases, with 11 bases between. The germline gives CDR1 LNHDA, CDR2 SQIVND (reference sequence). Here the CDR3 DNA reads TGTGCCAGTATACGGGGAGCCGGGGCCAACGTCCTGACTTTC. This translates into CASIRGAGANVLTF.

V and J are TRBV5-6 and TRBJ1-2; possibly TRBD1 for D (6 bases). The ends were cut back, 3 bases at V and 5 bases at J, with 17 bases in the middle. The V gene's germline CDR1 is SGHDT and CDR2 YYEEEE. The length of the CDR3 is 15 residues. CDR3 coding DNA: TGTGCCAGCAGCTCAACGGGAGGGGGACCTTATGGCTACACCTTC. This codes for CASSSTGGGPYGYTF.

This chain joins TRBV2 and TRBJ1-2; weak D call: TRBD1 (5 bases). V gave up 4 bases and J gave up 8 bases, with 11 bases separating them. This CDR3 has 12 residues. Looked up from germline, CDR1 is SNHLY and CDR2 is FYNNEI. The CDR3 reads CASSGTGRGYTF. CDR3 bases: TGTGCCAGCAGTGGCACAGGCAGGGGCTACACCTTC.

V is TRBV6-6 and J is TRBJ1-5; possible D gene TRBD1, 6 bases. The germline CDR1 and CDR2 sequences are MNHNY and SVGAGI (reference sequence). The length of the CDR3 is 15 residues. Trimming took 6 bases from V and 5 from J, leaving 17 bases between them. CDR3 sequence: CASSLDRTDYQPQHF. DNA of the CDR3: TGTGCCAGCAGCCTCGACAGGACTGATTATCAGCCCCAGCATTTT.

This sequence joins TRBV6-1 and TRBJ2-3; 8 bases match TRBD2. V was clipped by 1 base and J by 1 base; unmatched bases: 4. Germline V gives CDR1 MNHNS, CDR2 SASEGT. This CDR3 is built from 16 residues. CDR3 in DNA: TGTGCCAGCAGTGAAGTGGTACTAGCGGGCACAGATACGCAGTATTTT. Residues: CASSEVVLAGTDTQYF.

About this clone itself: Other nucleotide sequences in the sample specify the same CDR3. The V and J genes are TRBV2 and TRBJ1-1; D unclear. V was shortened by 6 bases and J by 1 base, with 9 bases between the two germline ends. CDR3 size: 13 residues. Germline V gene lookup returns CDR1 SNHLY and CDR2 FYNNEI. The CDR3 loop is CASRPDWNTEAFF. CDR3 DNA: TGTGCCAGCAGGCCCGACTGGAACACTGAAGCTTTCTTT.